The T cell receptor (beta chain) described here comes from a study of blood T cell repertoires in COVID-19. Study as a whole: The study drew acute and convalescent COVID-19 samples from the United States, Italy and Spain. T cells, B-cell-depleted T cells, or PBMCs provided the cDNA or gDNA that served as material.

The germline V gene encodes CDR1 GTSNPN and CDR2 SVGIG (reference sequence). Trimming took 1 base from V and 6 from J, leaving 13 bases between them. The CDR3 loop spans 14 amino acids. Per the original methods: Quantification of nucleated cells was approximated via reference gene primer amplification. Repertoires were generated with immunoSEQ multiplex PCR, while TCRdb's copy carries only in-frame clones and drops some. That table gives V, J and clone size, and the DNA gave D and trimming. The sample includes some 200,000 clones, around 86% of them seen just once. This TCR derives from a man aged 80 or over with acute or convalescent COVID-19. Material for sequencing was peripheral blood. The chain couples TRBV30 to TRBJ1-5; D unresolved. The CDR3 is CAWSGAGSAQPQHF. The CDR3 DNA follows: TGTGCCTGGAGTGGCGCGGGATCCGCTCAGCCCCAGCATTTT.